The rows below give T cell receptor beta chains drawn from one sample of a study of T cells after yellow fever vaccination. TCRdb used MiXCR to reprocess the 5' RACE reads, holding one entry per CDR3 protein. The data hold 500,000 to 650,000 distinct CDR3 sequences, with roughly an eighth observed a single time. This sample comprised PBMCs, obtained on the day of the yellow fever booster vaccination. These TCRs come from a man aged 30-40 years who received the YFV17D yellow fever vaccine. The CDR3 runs from the conserved cysteine through the conserved F or W.

J gene: TRBJ2-1
V gene: TRBV12-3/TRBV12-4
CDR3 protein: CASSLSAGLREQFF

J gene: TRBJ1-2
V gene: TRBV5-6
CDR3 protein: CASSWGGTDYTF

J gene: TRBJ2-2
V gene: TRBV4-2
CDR3 protein: CASSIKGQGGFGELFF

J gene: TRBJ2-1
V gene: TRBV7-3
CDR3 protein: CASSLRLDSYNEQFF

J gene: TRBJ2-5
V gene: TRBV6-1
CDR3 protein: CASSVSGVGQETQYF

J gene: TRBJ2-5
V gene: TRBV7-9
CDR3 protein: CASSLGTALLGETQYF

J gene: TRBJ2-5
V gene: TRBV5-4
CDR3 protein: CASSLGTRTEETQYF

J gene: TRBJ1-1
V gene: TRBV9
CDR3 protein: CASSAGGGTGTEAFF

J gene: TRBJ2-5
V gene: TRBV5-4
CDR3 protein: CASSLEGRRQETQYF

J gene: TRBJ2-3
V gene: TRBV4-3
CDR3 protein: CASSHRDRGQNTQYF

J gene: TRBJ2-7
V gene: TRBV6-2/TRBV6-3
CDR3 protein: CASSSDPDRGQISYQRKFYEQYF

J gene: TRBJ1-5
V gene: TRBV20-1
CDR3 protein: CSARPATASNQPQHF

J gene: TRBJ2-3
V gene: TRBV2
CDR3 protein: CASSELTSTDTQYF

J gene: TRBJ2-6
V gene: TRBV20-1
CDR3 protein: CSALVGGSGANVLTF

J gene: TRBJ1-6
V gene: TRBV7-2
CDR3 protein: CASSLDRMDSPPHF

J gene: TRBJ2-1
V gene: TRBV25-1
CDR3 protein: CASSEEDWHNEQFF

J gene: TRBJ2-3
V gene: TRBV29-1
CDR3 protein: CSVVGGRLTDTQYF

J gene: TRBJ2-7
V gene: TRBV20-1
CDR3 protein: CSARGQGSYEQYF

J gene: TRBJ2-5
V gene: TRBV20-1
CDR3 protein: CSARSGTGVGETQYF

J gene: TRBJ2-3
V gene: TRBV5-1
CDR3 protein: CASSLGQPGTDTQYF

J gene: TRBJ1-1
V gene: TRBV27
CDR3 protein: CASSEGLGTEAFF

J gene: TRBJ1-6
V gene: TRBV9
CDR3 protein: CASSVKAVNSPLHF

J gene: TRBJ2-1
V gene: TRBV20-1
CDR3 protein: CSATAPTVYNEQFF

J gene: TRBJ2-3
V gene: TRBV5-5
CDR3 protein: CASSTGGRSDTQYF

J gene: TRBJ2-7
V gene: TRBV12-3/TRBV12-4
CDR3 protein: CASSRGTSGPYEQYF

J gene: TRBJ1-5
V gene: TRBV6-2/TRBV6-3
CDR3 protein: CASTWRGQPQHF

J gene: TRBJ2-5
V gene: TRBV20-1
CDR3 protein: CSAPPAGGIETQYF